This entry is about one T cell receptor (beta chain). The record originates from a study of blood T cell repertoires in COVID-19. Generated by immunoSEQ multiplex PCR, the TCRdb table keeps only in-frame clones and is missing some. The repertoire holds fewer than 300,000 clones, with roughly nine tenths as singletons. This receptor was identified in a woman in her twenties or thirties with COVID-19, enrolled during active disease. The sequencing sample was made of peripheral blood.

This CDR3 is CASSLLFNGGPDTQYF. The CDR3 coding sequence is TGTGCCAGCAGCCTACTATTCAACGGGGGGCCAGATACGCAGTATTTT. The chain carries TRBV11-2 and TRBJ2-3; possibly TRBD2 for D (7 bases). The CDR3 is 16 amino acids. Deletions cut 5 bases from V and 4 bases from J, with 19 bases between. CDR1 is SGHAT, CDR2 FQNNGV, per germline.